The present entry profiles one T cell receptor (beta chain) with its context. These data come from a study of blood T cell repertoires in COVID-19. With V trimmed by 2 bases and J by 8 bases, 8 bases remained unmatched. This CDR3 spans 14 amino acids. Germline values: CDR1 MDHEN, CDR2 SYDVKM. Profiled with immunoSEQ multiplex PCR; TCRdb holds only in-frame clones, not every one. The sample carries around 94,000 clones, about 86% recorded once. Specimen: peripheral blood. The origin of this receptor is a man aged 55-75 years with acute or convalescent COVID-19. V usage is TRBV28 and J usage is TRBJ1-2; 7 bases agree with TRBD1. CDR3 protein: CASSLDREVEGYTF. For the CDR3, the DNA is TGTGCCAGCAGTTTAGACAGGGAGGTGGAAGGCTACACCTTC.